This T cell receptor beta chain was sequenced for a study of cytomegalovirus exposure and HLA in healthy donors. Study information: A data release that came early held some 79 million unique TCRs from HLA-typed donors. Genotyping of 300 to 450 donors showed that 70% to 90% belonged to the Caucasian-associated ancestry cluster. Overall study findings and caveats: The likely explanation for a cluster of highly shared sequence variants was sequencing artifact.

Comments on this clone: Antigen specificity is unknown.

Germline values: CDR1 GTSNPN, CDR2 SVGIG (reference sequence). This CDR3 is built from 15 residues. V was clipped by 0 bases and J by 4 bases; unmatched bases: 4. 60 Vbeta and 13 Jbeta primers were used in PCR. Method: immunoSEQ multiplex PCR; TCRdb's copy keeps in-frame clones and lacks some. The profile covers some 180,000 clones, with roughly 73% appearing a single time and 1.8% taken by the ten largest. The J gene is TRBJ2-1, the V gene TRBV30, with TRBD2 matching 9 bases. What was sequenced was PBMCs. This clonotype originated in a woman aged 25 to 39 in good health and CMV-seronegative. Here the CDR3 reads CAWSVGLAGYNEQFF. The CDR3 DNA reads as TGTGCCTGGAGTGTAGGGCTAGCGGGATACAATGAGCAGTTCTTC. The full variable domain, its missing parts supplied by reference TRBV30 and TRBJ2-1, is SQTIHQWPATLVQPVGSPLSLECTVEGTSNPNLYWYRQAAGRGLQLLFYSVGIGQISSEVPQNLSASRPQDRQFILSSKKLLLSDSGFYLCAWSVGLAGYNEQFFGPGTRLTVL.